The TCR beta chain described here comes from a study of glioma-infiltrating T cells. The iRepertoire nested amplicon-rescue multiplex PCR amplified TCR alpha and beta CDR3s from RNA. Each CDR3 protein gets one entry after TCRdb re-called the multiplex PCR reads with MiXCR. The sample records 150,000 to 200,000 distinct CDR3 sequences, over 40% being singletons. The CDR3 is made up of 15 amino acids. Germline V gives CDR1 DFQATT, CDR2 SNEGSKA (reference sequence). The junction had 8 bases not matched to a gene; V was cut back by 5 bases and J by 4 bases. V is TRBV20-1 and J is TRBJ2-7, with TRBD2 matching over 13 bases. The receptor was isolated from a human donor with low-grade glioma or glioblastoma, undergoing nonglioma brain surgery, or in good health (not recorded which). Sequencing used glioma tissue, nonneoplastic brain tissue, or PBMCs (not recorded which). The CDR3 is CSAQGLAGDEYEQYF. DNA of the CDR3: TGCAGTGCTCAAGGACTAGCGGGAGATGAGTACGAGCAGTACTTC.